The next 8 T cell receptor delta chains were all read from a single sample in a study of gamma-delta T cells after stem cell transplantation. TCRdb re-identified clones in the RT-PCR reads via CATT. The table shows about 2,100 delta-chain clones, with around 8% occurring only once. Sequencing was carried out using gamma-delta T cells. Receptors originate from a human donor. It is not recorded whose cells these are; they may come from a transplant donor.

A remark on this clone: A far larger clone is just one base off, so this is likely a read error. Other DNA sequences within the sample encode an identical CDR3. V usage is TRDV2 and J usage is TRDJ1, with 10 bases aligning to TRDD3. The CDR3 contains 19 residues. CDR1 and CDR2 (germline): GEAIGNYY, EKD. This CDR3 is CACDTLNWGISPTPDKLIF. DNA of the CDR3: TGTGCTTGTGACACCCTAAACTGGGGGATCTCACCCACTCCCGATAAACTCATCTTT.

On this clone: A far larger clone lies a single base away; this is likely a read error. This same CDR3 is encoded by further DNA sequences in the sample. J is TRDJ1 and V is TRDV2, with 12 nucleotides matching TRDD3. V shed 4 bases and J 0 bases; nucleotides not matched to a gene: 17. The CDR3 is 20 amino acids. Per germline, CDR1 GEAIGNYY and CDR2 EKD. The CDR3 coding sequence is TGTGCCTGTGATAAGGTACTGGGGGATACCAAGCTACTTTACACCGATAAACTCATCTTT. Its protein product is CACDKVLGDTKLLYTDKLIF.

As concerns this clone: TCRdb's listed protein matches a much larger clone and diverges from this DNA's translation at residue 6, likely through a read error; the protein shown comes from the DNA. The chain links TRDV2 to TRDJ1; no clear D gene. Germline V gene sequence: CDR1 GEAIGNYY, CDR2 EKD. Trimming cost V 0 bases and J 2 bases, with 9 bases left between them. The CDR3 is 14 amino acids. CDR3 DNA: TGTGCCTGTGACACCATACCGAAGACCGATAAACTCATCTTT. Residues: CACDTIPKTDKLIF.

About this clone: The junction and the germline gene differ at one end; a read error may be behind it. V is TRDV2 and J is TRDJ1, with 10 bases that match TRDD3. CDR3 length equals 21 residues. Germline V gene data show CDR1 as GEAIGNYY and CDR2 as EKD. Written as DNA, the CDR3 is TGTGCCTGTGACACTCTCCGAGCGAGGCTGGGGGATAGATCGTACACCGCTAAACTCATCTTT. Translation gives CACDTLRARLGDRSYTAKLIF.

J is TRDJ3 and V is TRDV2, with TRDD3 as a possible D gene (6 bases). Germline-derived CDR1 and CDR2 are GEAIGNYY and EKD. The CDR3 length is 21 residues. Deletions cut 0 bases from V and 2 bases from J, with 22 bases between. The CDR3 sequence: CACDTGSLLVDTAWDTRQMFF. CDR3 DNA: TGTGCCTGTGACACCGGTAGCCTACTGGTGGATACCGCCTGGGACACCCGACAGATGTTTTTC.

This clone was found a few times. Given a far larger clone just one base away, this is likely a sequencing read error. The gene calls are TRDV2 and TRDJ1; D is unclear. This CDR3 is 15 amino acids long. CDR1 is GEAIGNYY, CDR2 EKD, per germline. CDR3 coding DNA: TGTGCCTGTGGCACCGTAGAAGAAAGGACCGATAAACTCATCTTT. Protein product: CACGTVEERTDKLIF.

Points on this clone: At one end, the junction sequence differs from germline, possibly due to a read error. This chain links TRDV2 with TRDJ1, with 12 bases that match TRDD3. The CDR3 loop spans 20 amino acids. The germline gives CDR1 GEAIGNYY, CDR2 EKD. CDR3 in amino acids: CACEKVLGDTKLLYTDTLIF. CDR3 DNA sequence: TGTGCCTGTGAAAAGGTACTGGGGGATACCAAGCTCCTTTACACCGATACACTCATCTTT.

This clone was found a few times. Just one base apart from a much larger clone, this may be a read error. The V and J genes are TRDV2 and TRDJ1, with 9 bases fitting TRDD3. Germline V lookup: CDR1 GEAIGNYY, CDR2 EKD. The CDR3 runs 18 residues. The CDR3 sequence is CACDPVLGEIGNGDKHIF. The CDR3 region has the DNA TGTGCCTGTGACCCGGTACTGGGGGAGATCGGGAACGGCGATAAACACATCTTT.